The sequence of this TCR beta chain was determined in a study of vaccination and CD4 T cells after COVID-19. Study-level results: It was observed that, in convalescent patients, a median approximately 90% of reactive clones arose only post-vaccination.

Cultured CD4+ T cell DNA underwent sequencing with the Oncomine TCR Beta short-read assay. TCRdb redid the calling of the PCR reads with MiXCR, one entry per CDR3 protein. Of some 9,100 distinct CDR3 sequences in the sample, about 66% are singletons; the top ten hold roughly 25%. As to treatment: 10-day PBMC culture with coronavirus spike peptide pools or control peptides (ViraFEST assay). The authors swapped half the medium for fresh IL-2 medium on days 3 and 7. On this clonotype: Its antigen is as yet unknown.

This receptor was taken from a human donor who had recovered from COVID-19. The sample taken for sequencing was CD4+ T cells from blood, cultured in vitro.

CDR3: CASSPSRIPGYEQYF. DNA of the CDR3: TGTGCCAGCAGCCCAAGCCGTATCCCGGGGTACGAGCAGTACTTC. The chain recombines TRBV7-8 with TRBJ2-7; the D gene is possibly TRBD2 (5 bases). Germline V gives CDR1 SGHVS, CDR2 FQNEAQ. The germline V and J ends were trimmed by 5 bases and 4 bases, with 18 bases remaining between them. The CDR3 runs to 15 residues. The entire variable domain, with the rest obtained from reference TRBV7-8 and TRBJ2-7, is as follows: GAGVSQSPRYKVAKRGQDVALRCDPISGHVSLFWYQQALGQGPEFLTYFQNEAQLDKSGLPSDRFFAERPEGSVSTLKIQRTQQEDSAVYLCASSPSRIPGYEQYFGPGTRLTVT.